The 2 T cell receptor beta chains below were found in one sample sequenced in a study of blood T cells in healthy people across ages. Sample-barcoded 5' priming and a J-beta primer mix drove a second PCR of 7 to 11 cycles. MiXCR was run by TCRdb on the 5' RACE reads, yielding one entry per CDR3 protein. The table lists around 1,700,000 distinct CDR3 sequences, about 30% of them singletons. The sequenced sample was blood. The receptors here all came from a woman in her 30s in good health.

Only one count was recorded for this clonotype. A read error may be the cause here, since a much bigger clone is one base away. This CDR3 fails to terminate in the conserved phenylalanine or tryptophan, so it likely reflects a read error. V usage is TRBV6-2 or TRBV6-3 and J usage is TRBJ2-7, with TRBD2 identical over 10 bases. The CDR3 loop spans 16 amino acids. CDR1 is MNHEY and CDR2 is SVGEGT in the germline V gene. J gave up 4 bases and V 0 bases, and 6 bases lay outside the gene matches. This chain's CDR3 is CASSYSVAGGGYEQYC. CDR3 nucleotides: TGTGCCAGCAGTTACTCGGTAGCGGGAGGTGGATACGAGCAGTACTGC.

This sequence joins TRBV24-1 and TRBJ2-7; D possibly corresponds to TRBD1 (6 bases). Trimming took off 8 bases at V and 2 bases at J, with 21 bases between the two ends. The CDR3 has 16 residues. Germline-derived CDR1 and CDR2 are KGHDR and SFDVKD. The CDR3 sequence is CATTQGRDTNTYEQYF. The CDR3 region has the DNA TGTGCCACCACTCAAGGTCGGGACACGAATACCTACGAGCAGTACTTC.